This T cell receptor beta chain is from a study of OX40 agonist ivuxolimab in advanced cancers. Background on the study: Earlier anti-PD-1, anti-PD-L1 or anti-CTLA-4 therapy was permitted; less than 50% had received some. Regarding the study as a whole: Certain nonresponders likewise exhibited a low normalized T-cell clonal expansion. Expanded clones belonging to CD8+ T cells outnumbered, on average, those of CD4+.

V gave up 7 bases and J gave up 0 bases; unmatched junction bases: 6. The CDR3 sequence is 15 residues long. In germline, CDR1 is LNHDA, CDR2 SQIVND (reference sequence). Clones were read by immunoSEQ multiplex PCR, and TCRdb kept only the in-frame ones, dropping some. The table shows tens of thousands of clones, with 75% to 85% occurring only once. Concerning this clone: Antigen: not known.

This receptor was taken from an adult with an advanced solid tumor such as melanoma, head and neck, liver or kidney cancer. Sequencing was performed on CD4+ or CD8+ T cells sorted from blood, taken in a trial of the OX40 agonist ivuxolimab. This chain connects TRBV19 to TRBJ1-5; 7 nucleotides align to TRBD1. CDR3 sequence reads: CASTRQGGSNQPQHF. DNA for the CDR3: TGTGCCAGTACCCGACAGGGAGGTAGCAATCAGCCCCAGCATTTT.